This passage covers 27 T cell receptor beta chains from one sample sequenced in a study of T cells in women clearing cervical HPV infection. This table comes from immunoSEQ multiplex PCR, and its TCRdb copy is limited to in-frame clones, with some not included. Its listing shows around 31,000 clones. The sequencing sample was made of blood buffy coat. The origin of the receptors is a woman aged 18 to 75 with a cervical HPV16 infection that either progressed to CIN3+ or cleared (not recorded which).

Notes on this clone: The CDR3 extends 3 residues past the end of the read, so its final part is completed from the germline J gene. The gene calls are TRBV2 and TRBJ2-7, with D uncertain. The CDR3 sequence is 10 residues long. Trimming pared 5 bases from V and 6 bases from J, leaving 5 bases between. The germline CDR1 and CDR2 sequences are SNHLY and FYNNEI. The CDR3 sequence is CASSPFEQYF. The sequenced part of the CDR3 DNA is TGTGCCAGCAGTCCTTTCGAG. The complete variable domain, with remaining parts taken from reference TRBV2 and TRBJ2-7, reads EPEVTQTPSHQVTQMGQEVILRCVPISNHLYFYWYRQILGQKVEFLVSFYNNEISEKSEIFDDQFSVERPDGSNFTLKIRSTKLEDSAMYFCASSPFEQYFGPGTRLTVT.

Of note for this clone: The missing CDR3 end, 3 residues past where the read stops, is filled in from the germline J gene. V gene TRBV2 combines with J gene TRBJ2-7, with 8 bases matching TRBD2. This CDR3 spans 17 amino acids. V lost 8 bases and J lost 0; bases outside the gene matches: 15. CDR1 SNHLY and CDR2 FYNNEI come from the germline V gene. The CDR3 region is CASRNPLRGRSSYEQYF. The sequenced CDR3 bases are TGTGCCAGCCGTAACCCTCTACGCGGGAGGAGCTCCTACGAG.

The CDR3 bases that were read are TGTGCCAGCAGCCAAGAAAGGGGGACAGATACG. Translation: CASSQERGTDT. From start to end, the CDR3 is CASSQERGTDTQYF. This rearrangement joins TRBV14 to TRBJ2-3; possibly TRBD1 for D (6 bases). Read coverage stops 3 residues before the CDR3 terminus; the germline J gene supplies the remainder. The CDR3 has 14 residues. Germline loops: CDR1 SGHDN, CDR2 FVKESK. The germline V and J ends were trimmed by 0 bases and 3 bases, with 7 bases remaining between them.

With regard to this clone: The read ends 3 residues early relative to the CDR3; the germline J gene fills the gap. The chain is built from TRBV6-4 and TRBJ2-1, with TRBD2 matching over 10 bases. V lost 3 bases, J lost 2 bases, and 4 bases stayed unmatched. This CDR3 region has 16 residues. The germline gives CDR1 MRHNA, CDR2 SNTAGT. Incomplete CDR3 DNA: TGTGCCAGCAGTGATCGAAGCGGGGGGGCCTACAATGAG. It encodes CASSDRSGGAYNE. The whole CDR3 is CASSDRSGGAYNEQFF.

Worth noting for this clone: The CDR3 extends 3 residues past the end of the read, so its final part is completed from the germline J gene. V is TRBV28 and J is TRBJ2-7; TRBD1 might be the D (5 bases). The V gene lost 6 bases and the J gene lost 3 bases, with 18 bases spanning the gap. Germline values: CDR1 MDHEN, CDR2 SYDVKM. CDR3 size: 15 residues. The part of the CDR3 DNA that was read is TGTGCCAGCAGCCCGGACACAACATGGGACTACGAG. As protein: CASSPDTTWDYE. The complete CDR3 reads CASSPDTTWDYEQYF.

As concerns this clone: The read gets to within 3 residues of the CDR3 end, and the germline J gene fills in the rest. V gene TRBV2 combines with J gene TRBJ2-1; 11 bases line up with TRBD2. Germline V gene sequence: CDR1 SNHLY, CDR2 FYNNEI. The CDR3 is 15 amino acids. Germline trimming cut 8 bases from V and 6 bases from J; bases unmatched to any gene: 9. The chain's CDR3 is CASRSGLAGGNEQFF. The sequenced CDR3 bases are TGTGCCAGCCGGTCTGGTCTAGCGGGAGGCAATGAG. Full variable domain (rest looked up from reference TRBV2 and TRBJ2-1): EPEVTQTPSHQVTQMGQEVILRCVPISNHLYFYWYRQILGQKVEFLVSFYNNEISEKSEIFDDQFSVERPDGSNFTLKIRSTKLEDSAMYFCASRSGLAGGNEQFFGPGTRLTVL.

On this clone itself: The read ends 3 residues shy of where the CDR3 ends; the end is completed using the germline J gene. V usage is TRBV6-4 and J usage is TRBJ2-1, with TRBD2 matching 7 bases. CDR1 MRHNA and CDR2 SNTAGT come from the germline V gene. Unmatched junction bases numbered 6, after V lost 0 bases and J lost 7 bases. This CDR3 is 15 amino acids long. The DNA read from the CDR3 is TGTGCCAGCAGTGACTCGAATGCGGGAGTGAATGAG. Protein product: CASSDSNAGVNE. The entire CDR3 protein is CASSDSNAGVNEQFF.

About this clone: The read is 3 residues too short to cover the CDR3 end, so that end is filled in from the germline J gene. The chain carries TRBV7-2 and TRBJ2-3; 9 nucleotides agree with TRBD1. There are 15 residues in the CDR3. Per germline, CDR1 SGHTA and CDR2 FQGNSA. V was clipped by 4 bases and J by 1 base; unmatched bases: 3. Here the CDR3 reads CASSSRTGGTDTQYF. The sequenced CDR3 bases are TGTGCCAGCAGCTCCCGGACAGGGGGCACAGATACG.

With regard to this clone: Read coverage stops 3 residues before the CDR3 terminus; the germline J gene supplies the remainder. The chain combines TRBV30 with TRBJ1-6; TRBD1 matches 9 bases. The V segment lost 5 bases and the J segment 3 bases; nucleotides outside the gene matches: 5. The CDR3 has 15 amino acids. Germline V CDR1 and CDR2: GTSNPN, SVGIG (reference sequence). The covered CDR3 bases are TGTGCCTGGGATGGGACAGGGAACTATAATTCACCC. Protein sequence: CAWDGTGNYNSP. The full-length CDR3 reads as CAWDGTGNYNSPLHF.

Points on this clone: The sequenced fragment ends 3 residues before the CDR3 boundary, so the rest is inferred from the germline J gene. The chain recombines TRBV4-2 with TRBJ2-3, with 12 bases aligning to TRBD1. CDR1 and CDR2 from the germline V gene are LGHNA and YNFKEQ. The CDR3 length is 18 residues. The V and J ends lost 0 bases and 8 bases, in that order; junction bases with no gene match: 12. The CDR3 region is CASSQDGGQGAVVATQYF. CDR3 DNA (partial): TGTGCCAGCAGCCAAGATGGGGGACAGGGGGCCGTAGTGGCTACG.

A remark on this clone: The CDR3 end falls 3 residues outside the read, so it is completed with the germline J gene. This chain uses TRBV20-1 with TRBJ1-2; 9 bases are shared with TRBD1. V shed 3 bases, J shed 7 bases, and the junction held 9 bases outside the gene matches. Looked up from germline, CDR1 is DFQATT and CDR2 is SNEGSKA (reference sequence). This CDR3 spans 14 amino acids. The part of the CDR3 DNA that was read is TGCAGTGCTAGTTCGACAGGGGGACGCTCTGGC. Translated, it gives CSASSTGGRSG. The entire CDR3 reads CSASSTGGRSGYTF.

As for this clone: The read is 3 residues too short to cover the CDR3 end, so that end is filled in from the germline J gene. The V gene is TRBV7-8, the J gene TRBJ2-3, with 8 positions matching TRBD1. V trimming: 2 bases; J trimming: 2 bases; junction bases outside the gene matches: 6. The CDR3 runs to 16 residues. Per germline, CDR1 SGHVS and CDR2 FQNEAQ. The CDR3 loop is CASSLRRTGITDTQYF. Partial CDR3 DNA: TGTGCCAGCAGCTTAAGGAGGACAGGGATCACAGATACG.

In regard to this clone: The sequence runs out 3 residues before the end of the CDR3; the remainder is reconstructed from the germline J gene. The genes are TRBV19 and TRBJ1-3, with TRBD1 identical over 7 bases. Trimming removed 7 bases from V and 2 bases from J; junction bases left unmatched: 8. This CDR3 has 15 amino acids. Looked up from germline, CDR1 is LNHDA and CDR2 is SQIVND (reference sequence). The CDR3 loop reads CASMGRGFPGNTIYF. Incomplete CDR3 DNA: TGTGCCAGTATGGGCAGGGGGTTCCCTGGAAACACC.

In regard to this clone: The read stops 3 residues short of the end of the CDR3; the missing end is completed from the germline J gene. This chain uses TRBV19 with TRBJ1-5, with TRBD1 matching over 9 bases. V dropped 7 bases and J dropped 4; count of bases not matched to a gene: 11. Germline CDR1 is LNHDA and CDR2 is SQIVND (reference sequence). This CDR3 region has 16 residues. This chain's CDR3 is CASTNPRTGVNQPQHF. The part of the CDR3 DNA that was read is TGTGCCAGTACCAATCCCCGGACAGGGGTTAATCAGCCC.

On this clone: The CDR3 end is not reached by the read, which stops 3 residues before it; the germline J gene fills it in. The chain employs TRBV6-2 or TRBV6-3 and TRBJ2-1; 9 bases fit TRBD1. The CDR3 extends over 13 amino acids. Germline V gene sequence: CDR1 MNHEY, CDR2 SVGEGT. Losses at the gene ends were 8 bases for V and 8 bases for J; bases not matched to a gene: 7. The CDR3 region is CASVWTGEHEQFF. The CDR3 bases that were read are TGTGCCAGCGTCTGGACAGGGGAACATGAG.

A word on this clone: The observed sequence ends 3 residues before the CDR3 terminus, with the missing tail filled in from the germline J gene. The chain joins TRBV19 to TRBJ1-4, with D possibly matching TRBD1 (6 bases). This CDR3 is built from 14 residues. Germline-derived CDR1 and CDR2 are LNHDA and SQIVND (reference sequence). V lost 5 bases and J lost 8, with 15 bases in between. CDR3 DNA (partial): TGTGCCAGTAGTGCCCGAGGGGGTGAAGAAAAA. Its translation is CASSARGGEEK. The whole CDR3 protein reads CASSARGGEEKLFF.

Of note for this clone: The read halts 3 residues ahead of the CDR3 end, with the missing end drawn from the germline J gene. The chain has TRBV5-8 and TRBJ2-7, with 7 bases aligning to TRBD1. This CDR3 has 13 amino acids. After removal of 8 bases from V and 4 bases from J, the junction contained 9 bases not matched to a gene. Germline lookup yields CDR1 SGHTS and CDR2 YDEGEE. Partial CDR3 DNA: TGTGCCAGTCTACAGGGGCGGAATTACGAG. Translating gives CASLQGRNYE. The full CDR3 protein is CASLQGRNYEQYF. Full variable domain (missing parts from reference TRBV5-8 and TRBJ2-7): EAGVTQSPTHLIKTRGQQATLRCSPISGHTSVYWYQQALGLGLQFLLWYDEGEERNRGNFPPRFSGRQFPNYSSELNVNALELEDSALYLCASLQGRNYEQYFGPGTRLTVT.

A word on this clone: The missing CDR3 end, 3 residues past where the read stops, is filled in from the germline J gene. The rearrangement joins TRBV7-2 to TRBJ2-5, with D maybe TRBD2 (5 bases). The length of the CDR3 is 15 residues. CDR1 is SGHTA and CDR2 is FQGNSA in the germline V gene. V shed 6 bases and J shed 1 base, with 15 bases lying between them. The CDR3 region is CASRLPGRVQETQYF. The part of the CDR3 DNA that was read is TGTGCCAGCAGGCTCCCCGGGCGGGTCCAAGAGACC. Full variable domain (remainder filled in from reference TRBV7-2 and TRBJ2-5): GAGVSQSPSNKVTEKGKDVELRCDPISGHTALYWYRQSLGQGLEFLIYFQGNSAPDKSGLPSDRFSAERTGGSVSTLTIQRTQQEDSAVYLCASRLPGRVQETQYFGPGTRLLVL.

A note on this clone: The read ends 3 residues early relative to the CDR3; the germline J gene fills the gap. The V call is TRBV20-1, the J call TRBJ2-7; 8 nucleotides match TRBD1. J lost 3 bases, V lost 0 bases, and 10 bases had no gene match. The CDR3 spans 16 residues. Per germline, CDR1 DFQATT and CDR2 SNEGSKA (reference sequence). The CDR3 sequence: CSAREGRGLGSYEQYF. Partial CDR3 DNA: TGCAGTGCTAGAGAGGGCAGGGGGCTTGGAAGCTACGAG.

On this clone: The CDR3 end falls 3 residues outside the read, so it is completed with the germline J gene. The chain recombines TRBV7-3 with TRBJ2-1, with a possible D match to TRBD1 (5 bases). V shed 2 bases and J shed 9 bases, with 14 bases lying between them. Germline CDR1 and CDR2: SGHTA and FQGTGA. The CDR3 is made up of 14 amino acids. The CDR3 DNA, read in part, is TGTGCCAGCAGCTTAGGCCAGGGCACGGGTGAG. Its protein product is CASSLGQGTGE. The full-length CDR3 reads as CASSLGQGTGEQFF. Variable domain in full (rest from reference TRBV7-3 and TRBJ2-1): GAGVSQTPSNKVTEKGKYVELRCDPISGHTALYWYRQSLGQGPEFLIYFQGTGAADDSGLPNDRFFAVRPEGSVSTLKIQRTERGDSAVYLCASSLGQGTGEQFFGPGTRLTVL.

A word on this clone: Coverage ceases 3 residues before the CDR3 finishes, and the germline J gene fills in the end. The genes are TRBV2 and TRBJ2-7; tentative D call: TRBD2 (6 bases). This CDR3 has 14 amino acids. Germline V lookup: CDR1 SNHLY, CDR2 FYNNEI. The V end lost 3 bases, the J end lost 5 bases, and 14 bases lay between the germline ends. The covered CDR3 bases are TGTGCCAGCAGTGACCGATATACTAGCAACGAG. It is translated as CASSDRYTSNE. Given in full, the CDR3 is CASSDRYTSNEQYF.

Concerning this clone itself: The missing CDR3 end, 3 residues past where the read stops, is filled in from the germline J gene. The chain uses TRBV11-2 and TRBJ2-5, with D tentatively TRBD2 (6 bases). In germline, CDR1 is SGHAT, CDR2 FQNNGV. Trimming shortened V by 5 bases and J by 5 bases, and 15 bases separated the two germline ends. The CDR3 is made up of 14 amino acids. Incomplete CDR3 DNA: TGTGCCAGCAGCCCGGGGGTAGCATGGGAGACC. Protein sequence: CASSPGVAWET. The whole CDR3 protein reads CASSPGVAWETQYF. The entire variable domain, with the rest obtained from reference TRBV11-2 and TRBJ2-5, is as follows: EAGVAQSPRYKIIEKRQSVAFWCNPISGHATLYWYQQILGQGPKLLIQFQNNGVVDDSQLPKDRFSAERLKGVDSTLKIQPAKLEDSAVYLCASSPGVAWETQYFGPGTRLLVL.

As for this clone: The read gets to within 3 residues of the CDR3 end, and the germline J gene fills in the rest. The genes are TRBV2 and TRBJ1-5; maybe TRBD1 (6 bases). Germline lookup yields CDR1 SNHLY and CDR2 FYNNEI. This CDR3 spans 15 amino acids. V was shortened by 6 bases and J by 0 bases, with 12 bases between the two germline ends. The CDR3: CASRTQQGSNQPQHF. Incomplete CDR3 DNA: TGTGCCAGCAGAACGCAACAGGGTAGCAATCAGCCC.

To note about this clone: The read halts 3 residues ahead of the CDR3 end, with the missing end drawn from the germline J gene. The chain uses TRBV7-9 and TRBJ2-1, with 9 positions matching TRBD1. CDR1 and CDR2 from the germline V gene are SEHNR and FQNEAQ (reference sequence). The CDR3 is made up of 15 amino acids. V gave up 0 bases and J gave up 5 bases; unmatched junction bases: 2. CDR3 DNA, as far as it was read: TGTGCCAGCAGCTTAGCGGGACAGGGTGACAATGAG. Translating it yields CASSLAGQGDNE. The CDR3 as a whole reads CASSLAGQGDNEQFF.

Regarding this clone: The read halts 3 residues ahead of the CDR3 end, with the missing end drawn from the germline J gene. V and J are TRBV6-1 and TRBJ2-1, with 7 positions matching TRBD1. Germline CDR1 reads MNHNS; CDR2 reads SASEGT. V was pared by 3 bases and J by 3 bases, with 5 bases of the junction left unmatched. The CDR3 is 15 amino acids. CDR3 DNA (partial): TGTGCCAGCAGTGACTTGACAGGGTACTACAATGAG. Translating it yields CASSDLTGYYNE. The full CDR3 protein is CASSDLTGYYNEQFF.

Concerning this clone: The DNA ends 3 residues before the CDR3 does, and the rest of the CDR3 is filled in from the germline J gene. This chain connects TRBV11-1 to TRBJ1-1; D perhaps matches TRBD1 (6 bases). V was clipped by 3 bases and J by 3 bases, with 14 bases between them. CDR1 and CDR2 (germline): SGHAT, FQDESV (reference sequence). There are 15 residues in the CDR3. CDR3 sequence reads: CASSFSQGIYTEAFF. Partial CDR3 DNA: TGTGCCAGCAGCTTTTCGCAGGGGATTTACACTGAA. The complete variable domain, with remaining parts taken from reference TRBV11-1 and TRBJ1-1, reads EAEVAQSPRYKITEKSQAVAFWCDPISGHATLYWYRQILGQGPELLVQFQDESVVDDSQLPKDRFSAERLKGVDSTLKIQPAELGDSAMYLCASSFSQGIYTEAFFGQGTRLTVV.

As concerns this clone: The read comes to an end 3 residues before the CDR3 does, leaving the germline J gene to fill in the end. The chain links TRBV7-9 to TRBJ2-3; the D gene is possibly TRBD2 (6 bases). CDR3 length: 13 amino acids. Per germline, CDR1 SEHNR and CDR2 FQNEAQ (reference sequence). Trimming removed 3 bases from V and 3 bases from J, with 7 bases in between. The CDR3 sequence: CASSFGGTDTQYF. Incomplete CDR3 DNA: TGTGCCAGCAGCTTTGGGGGGACAGATACG.